The rows below give T cell receptor beta chains drawn from one sample of a study of T cell responses to AZD1222 COVID-19 vaccine. The table came from immunoSEQ multiplex PCR; TCRdb's copy has only in-frame clones and leaves some out. This sample has over 150,000 clones, with approximately 86% found just once. The specimen was peripheral blood, collected on day 0 of AZD1222 vaccination. Receptors were obtained from an adult in good health. CDR3s include the opening cysteine and the closing phenylalanine or tryptophan. D genes are given only for firm matches. Clone size is stated in some rows and not others, as once, few, many or a class when expanded.

>TRBV7-6|TRBD2|TRBJ2-7|16|-
TGTGCCAGCAGCTTAGTGACTAGCGGGACCTCCTACGAGCAGTACTTC
CASSLVTSGTSYEQYF
>TRBV2|-|TRBJ1-5|15|-
TGTGCCAGCAGTGGATCGACAGGTCTCTATCAGCCCCAGCATTTT
CASSGSTGLYQPQHF
>TRBV2|-|TRBJ1-3|16|-
TGTGCCAGCAGTGAAGCACCAACCGTAAACGGAAACACCATATATTTT
CASSEAPTVNGNTIYF
>TRBV27|TRBD1|TRBJ1-2|16|-
TGTGCCAGCAGTTTAAAAATAGGGGGCCCGGGCCATGGCTACACCTTC
CASSLKIGGPGHGYTF
>TRBV11-1|-|TRBJ2-3|13|-
TGTGCCAGCAGCTTAGCCCGCTCGGATACGCAGTATTTT
CASSLARSDTQYF
>TRBV6-5|-|TRBJ2-1|15|-
TGTGCCAGCAACCTAAACCCGACAGGCTCCCCTGAGCAGTTCTTC
CASNLNPTGSPEQFF
>TRBV6-6|-|TRBJ1-4|13|-
TGTGCCAGCAGGCGCGGGATAAATGAAAAACTGTTTTTT
CASRRGINEKLFF
>TRBV19|TRBD1|TRBJ2-1|15|-
TGTGCCAGTAGCCCTAGGACAGGGGGCCGCAATGAGCAGTTCTTC
CASSPRTGGRNEQFF
>TRBV18|-|TRBJ2-7|13|-
TGTGCCAGCTCACCACGGGGCTCCTACGAGCAGTACTTC
CASSPRGSYEQYF
>TRBV11-1|-|TRBJ2-7|14|-
TGTGCCAGCAGCTTTCGGGGGAGCTCCTACGAGCAGTACTTC
CASSFRGSSYEQYF
>TRBV3-1/TRBV3-2|TRBD1|TRBJ1-2|15|-
TGTGCCAGCAGCCGCGGACAGGGGGCGAACTCTGGCTACACCTTC
CASSRGQGANSGYTF
>TRBV28|-|TRBJ2-7|12|-
TGTGCCACCAACGAGGGTTCCTACGAGCAGTACTTC
CATNEGSYEQYF
>TRBV6-2/TRBV6-3|-|TRBJ2-7|13|-
TGTGCCAGCAGTTCCCCCGAGTACTACGAGCAGTACTTC
CASSSPEYYEQYF
>TRBV11-2|-|TRBJ2-7|13|-
TGTGCCAGCAGCTCCCCATTAGCCTACGAGCAGTACTTC
CASSSPLAYEQYF
>TRBV5-1|TRBD1|TRBJ1-1|15|-
TGCGCCAGCAGCTACTCCGGGACAGGGTTGGCTGAAGCTTTCTTT
CASSYSGTGLAEAFF
>TRBV4-1|-|TRBJ2-7|14|-
TGCGCCAGCAGCCAAGAGGGAGCCAGCTACGAGCAGTACTTC
CASSQEGASYEQYF
>TRBV2|TRBD2|TRBJ2-7|14|-
TGTGCCAGCAGGAACAGGAGGGAGGGCGCCGAGCAGTACTTC
CASRNRREGAEQYF
>TRBV11-2|-|TRBJ2-7|14|-
TGTGCCAGCACATCGGGGTGGTCTCTCTACGAGCAGTACTTC
CASTSGWSLYEQYF
>TRBV14|TRBD2|TRBJ2-7|15|-
TGTGCCAGCAGCCTGGGACTAGCGGGATGGGGCGAGCAGTACTTC
CASSLGLAGWGEQYF
>TRBV7-9|TRBD2|TRBJ2-7|16|few
TGTGCCAGCAGTTTAGGACTAGCGGCATTCTCCTACGAGCAGTACTTC
CASSLGLAAFSYEQYF
>TRBV4-1|-|TRBJ1-5|15|-
TGCGCCAGCAGCCAAAAGGGGGAGTCGGGTCAGCCCCAGCATTTT
CASSQKGESGQPQHF
>TRBV19|-|TRBJ1-2|14|-
TGTGCCAGTAGTATTTGGGGATCCGGGTATGGCTACACCTTC
CASSIWGSGYGYTF
>TRBV27|-|TRBJ1-2|14|-
TGTGCCAGCAGTACCTCGGGCGGGGGGCTTGGCTACACCTTC
CASSTSGGGLGYTF
>TRBV6-5|-|TRBJ2-2|13|-
TGTGCCAGCAAGGAGGGGAACGCCGGGGAGCTGTTTTTT
CASKEGNAGELFF
>TRBV11-2|-|TRBJ2-2|15|-
TGTGCCAGCAGCTTAGTCCCGGCGAACACCGGGGAGCTGTTTTTT
CASSLVPANTGELFF
>TRBV4-2|-|TRBJ2-3|18|-
TGTGCCAGCAGCCAAGATTACGGGACTTCGACACCCACAGATACGCAGTATTTT
CASSQDYGTSTPTDTQYF
>TRBV27|-|TRBJ1-6|15|-
TGTGCCAGCAGTTGGGGGATCCAGTACGATTCACCCCTCCACTTT
CASSWGIQYDSPLHF
>TRBV7-2|-|TRBJ2-5|16|-
TGTGCCAGCAGCTTAGCCCCCGTGACAGACCAAGAGACCCAGTACTTC
CASSLAPVTDQETQYF
>TRBV19|TRBD1|TRBJ1-2|14|-
TGTGCCAGTAACAGCCTCGGACAGGGTCATGGCTACACCTTC
CASNSLGQGHGYTF
>TRBV4-1|TRBD1|TRBJ1-4|15|once
TGCGCCAGCAGCCAAGTTACAGGGGGATTAGAAAAACTGTTTTTT
CASSQVTGGLEKLFF
>TRBV7-2|-|TRBJ1-2|14|-
TGTGCCAGCAGCTTAGCGCAGGAGAACTATGGCTACACCTTC
CASSLAQENYGYTF
>TRBV27|-|TRBJ1-1|13|-
TGTGCCAGCAGTGAAGACAGAAACACTGAAGCTTTCTTT
CASSEDRNTEAFF
>TRBV19|-|TRBJ1-2|13|-
TGTGCCAGTAGTATGGGAGGGGACTATGGCTACACCTTC
CASSMGGDYGYTF
>TRBV4-2|TRBD1|TRBJ1-6|19|-
TGTGCCAGCAGCCCCCGTACTCTAGAGGACAGGGTCACCGATTCACCCCTCCACTTT
CASSPRTLEDRVTDSPLHF
>TRBV28|TRBD2|TRBJ2-7|15|-
TGTGCCAGCAGACCCACTAGCGGGGCCACCTACGAGCAGTACTTC
CASRPTSGATYEQYF
>TRBV6-2/TRBV6-3|-|TRBJ1-6|17|-
TGTGCCAGCAGTAAACCTCCGTGGACAGTCTATAATTCACCCCTCCACTTT
CASSKPPWTVYNSPLHF
>TRBV7-2|-|TRBJ2-1|17|-
TGTGCCAGCAACGGAGGGGGTCAGCGGGTTTCCTACAATGAGCAGTTCTTC
CASNGGGQRVSYNEQFF
>TRBV28|-|TRBJ2-3|12|-
TGTGCCAGCAGGGAGGGGGTATCGACGCAGTATTTT
CASREGVSTQYF